This TCR beta chain derives from a study of pediatric ulcerative colitis (dated by TCRdb to about 2019). Regarding the research as a whole: Among the ulcerative colitis patients, seven had pancolitis and two had left-sided colitis, and histology in every patient was consistent with ulcerative colitis. From under ten newly diagnosed, treatment-naive pediatric ulcerative colitis patients and a few non-IBD control children, paired blood and rectal samples were collected. Using the Pediatric Ulcerative Colitis Activity Index, a couple of patients were classed as having mild disease, several as having moderate disease and three as having acute severe colitis.

During colonoscopy, one to two pinch biopsies were obtained from the rectum for research. Before the diagnostic colonoscopy, none of the ulcerative colitis patients had been given any immunosuppressive medication. Rectal biopsies were digested with proteinase K before DNA isolation. The Wizard kit (Promega) was used to extract genomic DNA from the blood and intestinal samples. Points the paper makes about the study in general: Autologous blood-rectal clonal overlap was significantly higher in ulcerative colitis patients than in controls, suggesting increased T cell trafficking to inflamed tissue. Rectal repertoire features separated controls, mild-moderate and acute severe colitis patients; acute severe colitis showed reduced rectal diversity due to clonal expansions. A couple of rectal CDR3 clonotypes were found in every ulcerative colitis patient but in no control. The healthy control group was small, with only a few individuals. Rectal pinch biopsies may have included blood-derived T cells, especially in patients with overt colitis. Because repertoires came from total lymphocyte DNA, patterns in rare subsets such as regulatory T cells may not be reflected. For technical reasons, blood samples from a couple of patients gave substantially fewer templates, and these samples were excluded from the blood-rectal overlap analysis.

The cysteine opens and the phenylalanine closes a CDR3 of 17 amino acids. Of all the DNA, just the CDR3 is kept, 51 bases in frame from base 1. The germline V gene supplies CDR1 LGHNA and CDR2 YNFKEQ. Trimming removed 1 base from V and 7 bases from J; the gene matches leave 7 bases unexplained. Regarding this clone: Its antigen remains undetermined. No qualities accompany the bases; no much larger clone lies one base away.

Through the immunoSEQ TRB Survey service, multiplex V and J primers were used to amplify rearranged CDR3 beta regions from genomic DNA. Survey-level sequencing depth of up to 500,000 reads per sample was used to keep depth equal across samples. The libraries were purified, combined into pools and sequenced with Illumina technology. Concerning the study's data processing: immunoSEQ online tools were used for productive clonality, sample overlap, pairwise scatters, CDR3 beta length, V/D/J gene usage and productiveness. Calculated diversity was defined as the number of unique rearrangements divided by total templates, multiplied by 100, and Shannon and Simpson indices were computed as well. For principal component analysis, Z-score normalized data were analyzed with the R prcomp function and the ggbiplot package. Morisita's index was used to measure clonal overlap between blood and rectum within each subject. The table was pulled from immuneACCESS by TCRdb, which kept in-frame rearrangements only. Such tables lose some clones; where checked, under half of the loss comes from unresolved V genes, and the rest has no known cause. V and J calls and clone size come straight from that table; D and trimming were deduced from the DNA. The sample table records 40,000 to 60,000 clones; around 76% of these occur just once. 3% to 4.5% of the sample comes from the top ten.

This receptor was taken from a girl between 5 and 17 years old with moderate ulcerative colitis. The sequenced sample consisted of gut tissue. The rearranged chain carries TRBV4-2 and TRBJ2-2; 12 middle bases align to TRBD2. At the DNA level, the sequence is TGTGCCAGCAGCCAAGTAGCCCTAGCGGGGGGGCTCGGGGAGCTGTTTTTT. This encodes CASSQVALAGGLGELFF.